The T cell receptor (beta chain) under discussion was sequenced for a study of radiotherapy plus CTLA-4 blockade in lung cancer. Clones were sequenced by immunoSEQ multiplex PCR, and TCRdb holds only the in-frame ones, with some missing. The sample has 100,000 to 150,000 clones; 65% to 85% are singletons. CDR3 length equals 15 residues. V shed 7 bases, J shed 2 bases, and the junction held 9 bases outside the gene matches. CDR1 LNHDA and CDR2 SQIVND come from the germline V gene (reference sequence). Points on this clone: Its antigen is unknown.

Regarding the study as a whole: Peripheral blood showed expansion of tumor-derived TCR clones after radiotherapy and ipilimumab.

V gene TRBV19 combines with J gene TRBJ1-2, with 8 bases that match TRBD1. The TCR was taken from a human donor with non-small cell lung cancer who had a partial response to radiotherapy plus ipilimumab. The source material was peripheral blood, sampled from a patient treated with radiotherapy plus ipilimumab. CDR3 sequence (DNA): TGTGCCAGTACCAGATCGGGACAGGCCAACTATGGCTACACCTTC. Translated: CASTRSGQANYGYTF.